Below are 4 T cell receptor beta chains sequenced from a single sample in a study of cytomegalovirus exposure and HLA in healthy donors. PCR amplification relied on 60 Vbeta primers (plus 13 Jbeta primers). The repertoire was sequenced with immunoSEQ multiplex PCR; TCRdb's copy has only in-frame clones and lacks some. The sample holds about 120,000 clones, around 74% seen once. Material: PBMCs. The receptors shown here come from a man in his 60s in good health and CMV-seropositive.

The CDR3 sequence: CASSFYRTGNTIYF. As DNA, the CDR3 is TGTGCCAGCAGTTTTTACAGGACTGGAAACACCATATATTTT. The V call is TRBV6-1, the J call TRBJ1-3; the D gene is possibly TRBD1 (5 bases). The CDR3 contains 14 residues. Germline CDR1 is MNHNS and CDR2 is SASEGT. Trimming shortened V by 5 bases and J by 2 bases, and 10 bases separated the two germline ends.

Remarks on this clone: The junction does not match germline at one end; this may be a read error. This chain links TRBV10-3 with TRBJ2-5; perhaps TRBD2 as D (6 bases). The germline V gene encodes CDR1 ENHRY and CDR2 SYGVKD. The CDR3 spans 15 residues. The CDR3 DNA reads as TGTGTCATCAGCTTAACCCCGGGACTCCAAGAGACCCAGTACTTC. It specifies CVISLTPGLQETQYF.

This clone was detected only a few times. The chain recombines TRBV30 with TRBJ2-3, with 7 bases that match TRBD1. The CDR3 is 13 amino acids. CDR1 and CDR2 (germline): GTSNPN, SVGIG (reference sequence). The junction had 6 bases not matched to a gene; V was cut back by 5 bases and J by 4 bases. The CDR3 nucleotides read TGTGCCTGGGCTAAAGGGGGCGCAGATACGCAGTATTTT. This gives the protein CAWAKGGADTQYF.

The chain links TRBV7-3 to TRBJ2-2, with 11 nucleotides matching TRBD2. Germline V gene data show CDR1 as SGHTA and CDR2 as FQGTGA. With V trimmed by 2 bases and J by 9 bases, 17 bases remained unmatched. This CDR3 spans 19 amino acids. CDR3 sequence (DNA): TGTGCCAGCAGCTTATCAGCCCCTAGCGGGAGGAATTGGAACAGGGAGCTGTTTTTT. It yields the protein CASSLSAPSGRNWNRELFF. The variable domain in full, with the rest retrieved from reference TRBV7-3 and TRBJ2-2, is GAGVSQTPSNKVTEKGKYVELRCDPISGHTALYWYRQSLGQGPEFLIYFQGTGAADDSGLPNDRFFAVRPEGSVSTLKIQRTERGDSAVYLCASSLSAPSGRNWNRELFFGEGSRLTVL.